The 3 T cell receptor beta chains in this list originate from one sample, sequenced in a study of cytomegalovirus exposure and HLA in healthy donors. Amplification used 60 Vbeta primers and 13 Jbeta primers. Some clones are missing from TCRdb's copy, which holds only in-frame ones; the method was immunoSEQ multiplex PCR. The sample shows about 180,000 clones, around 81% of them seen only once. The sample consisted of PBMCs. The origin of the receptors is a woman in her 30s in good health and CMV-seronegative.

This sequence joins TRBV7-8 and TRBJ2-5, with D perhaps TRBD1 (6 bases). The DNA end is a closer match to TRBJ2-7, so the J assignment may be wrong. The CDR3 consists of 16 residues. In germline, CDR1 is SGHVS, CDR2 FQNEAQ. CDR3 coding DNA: TGTGCCAGCAGCCAAGTTTTCGAAGGACAGCCCTACGAGCAGTACTTC. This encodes CASSQVFEGQPYEQYF.

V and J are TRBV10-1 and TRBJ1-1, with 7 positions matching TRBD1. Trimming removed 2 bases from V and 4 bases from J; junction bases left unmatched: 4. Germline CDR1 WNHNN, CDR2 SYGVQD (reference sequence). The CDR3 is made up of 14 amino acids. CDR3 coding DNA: TGCGCCAGCAGTGAGAACAGGGGAGGCACTGAAGCTTTCTTT. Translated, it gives CASSENRGGTEAFF.

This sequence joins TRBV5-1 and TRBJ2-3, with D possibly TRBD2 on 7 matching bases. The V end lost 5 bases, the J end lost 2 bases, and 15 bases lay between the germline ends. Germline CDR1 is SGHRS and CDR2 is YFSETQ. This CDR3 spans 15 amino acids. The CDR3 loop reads CASSRLAGATDTQYF. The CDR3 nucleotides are TGCGCCAGCAGTCGTCTGGCGGGGGCCACAGATACGCAGTATTTT.